This entry is about one T cell receptor beta chain. Under the authors' procedure: Amplified reference gene primers provided the basis for estimating nucleated cell counts. Libraries were prepared by immunoSEQ multiplex PCR; TCRdb keeps only in-frame clonotypes and omits some of them. That table is the source of V, J and clone size, and D and trimming were worked out from the DNA. In the table there are some 350,000 clones, approximately 86% of which are singletons. The data belong to a study of blood T cell repertoires in COVID-19. Background on the study: The analysed material was cDNA or gDNA that came from T cells, B-cell-depleted T cells, or PBMCs.

Trimming took 3 bases from V and 11 from J, leaving 10 bases between them. Per germline, CDR1 SGHTA and CDR2 FQGNSA. The CDR3 consists of 12 residues. The specimen sequenced was peripheral blood. V and J are TRBV7-2 and TRBJ2-2; no firm D call. The TCR originated in a human donor in a cohort sampled during active COVID-19. The CDR3 coding sequence is TGTGCCAGCAGCTTCTCAGGCTTTGAGCTGTTTTTT. Its protein product is CASSFSGFELFF.